These 16 T cell receptor beta chains originate from one sample sequenced in a study of shared T cell receptors in the human thymus. The table came from immunoSEQ multiplex PCR; TCRdb's copy has only in-frame clones and leaves some out. The sample has fewer than 700,000 clones; more than 75% are singletons. These data were likewise used in another study, on human thymus T cells.

Material: thymocytes. The origin of the receptors is a boy in the first two years of life with a congenital heart defect.

The CDR3 nucleotides are TGCGCCAGCAGCCCCTTGGGAGCGGGAGGGAAAGGAAGCACAGATACGCAGTATTTT. This gives the protein CASSPLGAGGKGSTDTQYF. The chain has TRBV5-1 and TRBJ2-3, with 10 bases matching TRBD2. Looked up from germline, CDR1 is SGHRS and CDR2 is YFSETQ. The CDR3 runs to 19 residues. V lost 4 bases and J lost 0; bases outside the gene matches: 14.

The chain combines TRBV13 with TRBJ2-5, with 7 bases matching TRBD1. J gave up 1 base and V 0 bases, and 5 bases lay outside the gene matches. CDR3 length: 16 amino acids. The germline V gene has CDR1 PRHDT and CDR2 FYEKMQ (reference sequence). The CDR3 region is CASSLGERGPQETQYF. CDR3 nucleotides: TGTGCCAGCAGCTTAGGGGAAAGGGGGCCCCAAGAGACCCAGTACTTC.

The rearrangement links TRBV30 to TRBJ1-5; TRBD1 agrees at 8 bases. Germline CDR1 and CDR2: GTSNPN and SVGIG (reference sequence). This CDR3 is built from 15 residues. The ends lost 1 base at V and 7 bases at J; junction bases unmatched: 9. CDR3: CAWSGLTGGGQPQHF. As DNA, the CDR3 is TGTGCCTGGAGTGGCTTAACAGGGGGTGGACAGCCCCAGCATTTT.

This clone showed up just a few times. V usage is TRBV5-5 and J usage is TRBJ2-5; 8 bases match TRBD1. Per germline, CDR1 SGHKS and CDR2 YYEKEE (reference sequence). V shed 4 bases, J shed 4 bases, and the junction held 3 bases outside the gene matches. CDR3 length equals 13 residues. The CDR3 DNA is TGTGCCAGCAGCCGGACAGGGACAGAGACCCAGTACTTC. This sequence encodes CASSRTGTETQYF. Using reference TRBV5-5 and TRBJ2-5 for the parts outside the CDR3, the full variable domain is DAGVTQSPTHLIKTRGQQVTLRCSPISGHKSVSWYQQVLGQGPQFIFQYYEKEERGRGNFPDRFSARQFPNYSSELNVNALLLGDSALYLCASSRTGTETQYFGPGTRLLVL.

The rearrangement joins TRBV14 to TRBJ2-7; 15 nucleotides match TRBD2. Germline-derived CDR1 and CDR2 are SGHDN and FVKESK. V gave up 0 bases and J gave up 2 bases; unmatched junction bases: 5. CDR3 length: 18 residues. CDR3 residues: CASSQDHGTSGRPYEQYF. The CDR3 DNA sequence: TGTGCCAGCAGCCAAGATCATGGGACTAGCGGGAGGCCCTACGAGCAGTACTTC.

The genes are TRBV9 and TRBJ2-7; 12 bases match TRBD2. The V segment lost 3 bases and the J segment 3 bases; nucleotides outside the gene matches: 4. There are 15 residues in the CDR3. The germline V gene has CDR1 SGDLS and CDR2 YYNGEE. The CDR3 sequence: CASSAWTSGNYEQYF. The CDR3 DNA is TGTGCCAGCAGCGCCTGGACTAGCGGGAACTACGAGCAGTACTTC.

The chain carries TRBV29-1 and TRBJ2-1, with D maybe TRBD1 (6 bases). The V and J ends lost 4 bases and 4 bases respectively, with 8 bases between them. This CDR3 spans 12 amino acids. CDR1 is SQVTM, CDR2 ANQGSEA, per germline. CDR3 DNA sequence: TGCAGCGTTGCAGGGGAGTACAATGAGCAGTTCTTC. Its protein is CSVAGEYNEQFF.

The chain couples TRBV14 to TRBJ2-7, with TRBD1 matching over 9 bases. Germline values: CDR1 SGHDN, CDR2 FVKESK. The V and J ends lost 1 base and 3 bases, in that order; junction bases with no gene match: 7. The CDR3 contains 16 residues. The CDR3 nucleotides are TGTGCCAGCAGCCAAGGGCCCCGACAGGGGGACTACGAGCAGTACTTC. It codes for CASSQGPRQGDYEQYF.

This chain uses TRBV12-5 with TRBJ1-5, with D possibly TRBD1 on 6 matching bases. The CDR3 loop spans 14 amino acids. Trimming removed 5 bases at V and 2 bases at J, with 10 bases between. CDR1 is LGHNT, CDR2 FRNRAP, per germline. CDR3 DNA: TGTGCTAGTGGTATCAACAGGGGCAATCAGCCCCAGCATTTT. It yields the protein CASGINRGNQPQHF.

A remark on this clone: The same CDR3 is also encoded by other DNA sequences in this sample. The chain combines TRBV28 with TRBJ2-7; no clear D gene. V lost 5 bases, J lost 4 bases, and 6 bases lay in between. This CDR3 region has 11 residues. The germline CDR1 and CDR2 sequences are MDHEN and SYDVKM. CDR3 bases: TGTGCCAGCAGTCCCCAGTACGAGCAGTACTTC. It encodes CASSPQYEQYF.

V gene TRBV4-1 combines with J gene TRBJ2-1; D is ambiguous. Between the trimmed V and J ends, which lost 1 base and 0 bases, there was a span of 7 bases. Per the germline V gene, CDR1 is MGHRA and CDR2 is YSYEKL. This CDR3 has 15 residues. CDR3 region: CASSQGLSSYNEQFF. CDR3 nucleotides: TGCGCCAGCAGCCAAGGTTTGAGCTCCTACAATGAGCAGTTCTTC.

The table lists this clone with a few counts. CDR3 protein: CASSLTRTSMNTEAFF. CDR3 in DNA: TGTGCCAGCAGTTTGACAAGGACTTCCATGAACACTGAAGCTTTCTTT. This chain links TRBV27 with TRBJ1-1; no definite D call. This CDR3 is 16 amino acids long. CDR1 and CDR2 from the germline V gene are MNHEY and SMNVEV (reference sequence). Trimming took 3 bases from V and 0 from J, leaving 14 bases between them.

The V and J genes are TRBV27 and TRBJ2-7, with 7 bases fitting TRBD2. CDR3 length: 16 residues. The J segment lost 4 bases and the V segment lost 6 bases, leaving 15 bases of the junction unmatched. Germline CDR1 and CDR2: MNHEY and SMNVEV (reference sequence). The DNA for the CDR3 is TGTGCCAGCAGCCCCTCGGCTAGCGGATCCCCTTACGAGCAGTACTTC. It encodes CASSPSASGSPYEQYF.

The chain couples TRBV27 to TRBJ2-7; a possible D gene is TRBD2 (5 bases). Germline-derived CDR1 and CDR2 are MNHEY and SMNVEV (reference sequence). Trimming shortened V by 2 bases and J by 3 bases, and 11 bases separated the two germline ends. The CDR3 is 14 residues long. The CDR3 nucleotides read TGTGCCAGCAGTTTAAATACGGGGTACTACGAGCAGTACTTC. Residues: CASSLNTGYYEQYF.

CDR3 in DNA: TGTGCCAGCAGCTTAAGGAGGCGCGGGGGCTACACCTTC. Amino acids: CASSLRRRGGYTF. The rearrangement joins TRBV7-4 to TRBJ1-2; D uncertain. V lost 2 bases and J lost 8, with 12 bases in between. CDR3 length: 13 amino acids. From germline, CDR1 is SGHVT and CDR2 SQSDAQ.

The chain recombines TRBV4-3 with TRBJ2-7; 8 positions agree with TRBD2. The V gene end was trimmed by 1 base and the J gene end by 0 bases; junction bases not matched to a gene: 11. Germline V gene data show CDR1 as LGHNA and CDR2 as YSLEER. This CDR3 has 18 amino acids. In nucleotides, the CDR3 is TGCGCCAGCAGCCAAGTATTCGGCCTAGCGGGTCCCTCCTACGAGCAGTACTTC. Translated: CASSQVFGLAGPSYEQYF.